These 18 T cell receptor beta chains originate from one sample sequenced in a study of shared clonotypes between healthy human individuals. Assay: immunoSEQ multiplex PCR; the TCRdb copy retains only in-frame clones and omits some. Altogether 950,000 to 1,100,000 clones are present, around 76% being singletons, with the ten largest covering 1.2% to 1.5%. Source material: memory CD4+ T cells sorted from blood. Subset denoted: CD45RA-negative fraction. Source of these receptors: a man aged 18 to 29 in good health.

V is TRBV4-3 and J is TRBJ1-5; no clear D. Trimming pared 0 bases from V and 3 bases from J, leaving 9 bases between. Germline CDR1 LGHNA, CDR2 YSLEER. The CDR3 contains 15 residues. CDR3 sequence: CASSQDLGFNQPQHF. The CDR3 region has the DNA TGCGCCAGCAGCCAAGATCTTGGGTTCAATCAGCCCCAGCATTTT.

The V and J genes are TRBV4-1 and TRBJ1-5, with 8 positions matching TRBD1. Germline V CDR1 and CDR2: MGHRA, YSYEKL. Germline trimming cut 6 bases from V and 4 bases from J; bases unmatched to any gene: 5. This CDR3 is 14 amino acids long. The CDR3 region is CASSGTGKNQPQHF. The CDR3 DNA sequence: TGCGCCAGCAGTGGGACAGGTAAGAATCAGCCCCAGCATTTT.

V is TRBV5-4 and J is TRBJ2-4; 8 nucleotides agree with TRBD1. Looked up from germline, CDR1 is SGHNT and CDR2 is YYREEE (reference sequence). V trimming: 1 base; J trimming: 6 bases; junction bases outside the gene matches: 6. The CDR3 contains 15 residues. CDR3 DNA: TGTGCCAGCAGCTTGACAACAGGGGGGCCAAACATTCAGTACTTC. Amino acid sequence: CASSLTTGGPNIQYF.

This clone has a count of ten or more. Other nucleotide sequences from this sample produce the same CDR3. V is TRBV7-9 and J is TRBJ2-2; no firm D call. Per germline, CDR1 SEHNR and CDR2 FQNEAQ (reference sequence). The CDR3 is 14 residues long. Trimming removed 6 bases at V and 0 bases at J, with 8 bases between. DNA for the CDR3: TGTGCCAGCAGGGCCGCGGCGAACACCGGGGAGCTGTTTTTT. Protein: CASRAAANTGELFF.

The chain links TRBV10-3 to TRBJ1-6; weak D call: TRBD1 (5 bases). Trimming shortened V by 3 bases and J by 6 bases, and 9 bases separated the two germline ends. Germline V gene sequence: CDR1 ENHRY, CDR2 SYGVKD. The CDR3 is 14 residues long. The CDR3 loop is CAISDGTSNSPLHF. For the CDR3, the DNA is TGTGCCATCAGTGACGGGACCAGTAATTCACCCCTCCACTTT.

The rearrangement uses TRBV11-2 and TRBJ1-2; 10 nucleotides align to TRBD1. The CDR3 runs to 15 residues. Looked up from germline, CDR1 is SGHAT and CDR2 is FQNNGV. Losses at the gene ends were 2 bases for V and 4 bases for J; bases not matched to a gene: 4. This CDR3 is CASSLFGTGAYGYTF. CDR3 bases: TGTGCCAGCAGCTTATTCGGGACAGGGGCCTATGGCTACACCTTC.

This sequence joins TRBV11-2 and TRBJ2-3; D could derive from TRBD1 or TRBD2 (5 bases each). In germline, CDR1 is SGHAT, CDR2 FQNNGV. This CDR3 has 13 amino acids. V lost 1 base and J 8 bases, leaving 10 bases between the germline ends. The CDR3 here is CASSLVGTGTQYF. CDR3 nucleotide sequence: TGTGCCAGCAGCTTAGTCGGGACCGGTACGCAGTATTTT.

This clone was seen ten or more times. The chain joins TRBV9 to TRBJ2-1; maybe TRBD2 (5 bases). The CDR3 consists of 14 residues. The ends were cut back, 4 bases at V and 4 bases at J, with 12 bases in the middle. Germline loops: CDR1 SGDLS, CDR2 YYNGEE. CDR3 amino acids: CASSPGNFYNEQFF. In nucleotides, the CDR3 is TGTGCCAGCAGCCCCGGGAACTTTTACAATGAGCAGTTCTTC. Looking up the rest from reference TRBV9 and TRBJ2-1 gives the full variable domain: DSGVTQTPKHLITATGQRVTLRCSPRSGDLSVYWYQQSLDQGLQFLIQYYNGEERAKGNILERFSAQQFPDLHSELNLSSLELGDSALYFCASSPGNFYNEQFFGPGTRLTVL.

The chain uses TRBV11-2 and TRBJ1-3; no clear D. The germline CDR1 and CDR2 sequences are SGHAT and FQNNGV. The CDR3 is made up of 13 amino acids. With 1 base removed from V and 4 bases from J, the gap between germline ends came to 5 bases. As DNA, the CDR3 is TGTGCCAGCAGCTTAGTGGGCGGAAACACCATATATTTT. Residues: CASSLVGGNTIYF.

The chain is built from TRBV5-8 and TRBJ1-6; a weak D match, TRBD1 (6 bases). CDR1 and CDR2 (germline): SGHTS, YDEGEE. Trimming removed 4 bases from V and 9 bases from J, with 11 bases in between. The CDR3 covers 13 residues. CDR3 sequence: CASSALQGSPLHF. The CDR3 nucleotides read TGTGCCAGCAGCGCCCTACAGGGTTCACCCCTCCACTTT.

The chain employs TRBV5-5 and TRBJ1-2; 7 positions agree with TRBD1. Trimming removed 4 bases from V and 8 bases from J; junction bases left unmatched: 8. Germline CDR1 reads SGHKS; CDR2 reads YYEKEE (reference sequence). CDR3 length: 13 residues. CDR3 protein: CASSLDRVGGYTF. CDR3 nucleotides: TGTGCCAGCAGCCTCGACAGGGTCGGAGGCTACACCTTC.

This clone was seen just once. J is TRBJ1-6 and V is TRBV6-1, with a weak D call TRBD1 (5 bases). This CDR3 comprises 15 residues. Trimming cost V 6 bases and J 5 bases, with 14 bases left between them. CDR1 and CDR2 from the germline V gene are MNHNS and SASEGT. CDR3 sequence reads: CASRGPGGDNSPLHF. Here the CDR3 DNA reads TGTGCCAGCAGGGGGCCTGGGGGAGATAATTCACCCCTCCACTTT.

V usage is TRBV5-1 and J usage is TRBJ2-2, with D tentatively TRBD1 (5 bases). The V end was cut by 3 bases, the J end by 3 bases, with 12 bases between. The CDR3 runs to 15 residues. Looked up from germline, CDR1 is SGHRS and CDR2 is YFSETQ. In nucleotides, the CDR3 is TGCGCCAGCAGCTCGGAGACAGTCGACACCGGGGAGCTGTTTTTT. This sequence encodes CASSSETVDTGELFF.

This clone was counted ten times or more. The sample has other DNA sequences that encode this CDR3 too. J is TRBJ2-5 and V is TRBV19; D might be TRBD2 (5 bases). The CDR3 runs 13 residues. Trimming took 4 bases from V and 2 from J, leaving 8 bases between them. Germline loops: CDR1 LNHDA, CDR2 SQIVND (reference sequence). The CDR3 spells CASSTGIQETQYF. CDR3 nucleotides: TGTGCCAGTAGTACGGGGATTCAAGAGACCCAGTACTTC.

The V call is TRBV28, the J call TRBJ2-3, with no clear D. Trimming shortened V by 1 base and J by 0 bases, and 5 bases separated the two germline ends. Looked up from germline, CDR1 is MDHEN and CDR2 is SYDVKM. The CDR3 is made up of 14 amino acids. The CDR3 nucleotides are TGTGCCAGCAGTTTATTATCGAGCACAGATACGCAGTATTTT. Translation gives CASSLLSSTDTQYF.

The rearrangement uses TRBV2 and TRBJ1-6, with D uncertain. CDR1 is SNHLY, CDR2 FYNNEI, per germline. The CDR3 loop spans 13 amino acids. Trimming removed 2 bases from V and 6 bases from J, with 5 bases in between. CDR3 DNA sequence: TGTGCCAGCAGTGAAACTCGTAATTCACCCCTCCACTTT. Residues: CASSETRNSPLHF.

The chain couples TRBV7-9 to TRBJ2-5; D remains ambiguous. CDR3 length equals 14 residues. Trimming took off 0 bases at V and 2 bases at J, with 7 bases between the two ends. From germline, CDR1 is SEHNR and CDR2 FQNEAQ (reference sequence). In DNA, the CDR3 is TGTGCCAGCAGCTTAGCTTCGGCACAAGAGACCCAGTACTTC. Its protein product is CASSLASAQETQYF.

The chain couples TRBV5-5 to TRBJ2-2; 8 bases line up with TRBD2. J lost 0 bases, V lost 4 bases, and 5 bases had no gene match. This CDR3 is 16 amino acids long. In germline, CDR1 is SGHKS, CDR2 YYEKEE (reference sequence). The chain's CDR3 is CASSPLSGANTGELFF. CDR3 sequence (DNA): TGTGCCAGCAGCCCCCTTAGCGGGGCGAACACCGGGGAGCTGTTTTTT.